This entry lists 17 T cell receptor beta chains sequenced from one sample in a study of blood T cells in healthy people across ages. Primed by a sample-barcoded 5' primer and a J-beta primer mix, a second PCR proceeded for about 6 to 11 cycles. TCRdb analysed the 5' RACE reads with MiXCR anew, one entry per CDR3 protein. The sample has around 990,000 distinct CDR3 sequences, around 25% seen once. This sample was shared with a second study, whose subject was T cells of mothers and their children.

The sequenced sample consisted of blood. The receptor set was obtained from a girl between 2 and 10 years old in good health.

This clonotype has a handful of counts. V and J are TRBV3-1 and TRBJ2-5, with 11 bases that match TRBD2. The J call may be faulty, since TRBJ2-1 better matches the DNA end. CDR1 LGHDT and CDR2 YNNKEL come from the germline V gene (reference sequence). The CDR3 has 15 residues. The CDR3 loop is CASSQTSGAADEQFF. CDR3 sequence (DNA): TGTGCCAGCAGCCAGACTAGCGGGGCGGCGGATGAGCAGTTCTTC.

J is TRBJ1-2 and V is TRBV3-1; no definite D call. Trimming cost V 0 bases and J 7 bases, with 6 bases left between them. Germline CDR1 LGHDT, CDR2 YNNKEL (reference sequence). The CDR3 loop spans 12 amino acids. For the CDR3, the DNA is TGTGCCAGCAGCCAAGATATAGCTGGCTACACCTTC. It translates to CASSQDIAGYTF.

On this clonotype: The CDR3 ends on some other residue instead of the conserved phenylalanine or tryptophan, so this is likely a read error. The chain couples TRBV6-1 to TRBJ1-5; D not resolved. CDR3 length: 13 residues. Germline V CDR1 and CDR2: MNHNS, SASEGT. Trimming removed 4 bases at V and 5 bases at J, with 9 bases between. The CDR3 loop is CASSGVRYQPQHL. For the CDR3, the DNA is TGTGCCAGCAGTGGGGTCAGGTATCAGCCCCAGCATCTT.

This clonotype has just a few counts. This chain connects TRBV6-4 to TRBJ1-2; D unresolved. V gave up 6 bases and J gave up 7 bases, with 24 bases separating them. Per germline, CDR1 MRHNA and CDR2 SNTAGT. The CDR3 loop spans 16 amino acids. The CDR3 DNA follows: TGTGCCAGCAGAATCAAAGGACTAGGGAAGGTTGGTGGCTACACCTTC. It yields the protein CASRIKGLGKVGGYTF.

This clonotype was seen more than once but under ten times. The CDR3 here is CASSQLALIQETQYF. The CDR3 DNA is TGCGCCAGCAGCCAACTAGCCTTAATTCAAGAGACCCAGTACTTC. The rearrangement joins TRBV5-1 to TRBJ2-5; D is perhaps TRBD2 (6 bases). This CDR3 contains 15 residues. Trimming took off 4 bases at V and 2 bases at J, with 15 bases between the two ends. Germline lookup yields CDR1 SGHRS and CDR2 YFSETQ.

This chain joins TRBV5-8 and TRBJ1-2; no clear D. The germline CDR1 and CDR2 sequences are SGHTS and YDEGEE. This CDR3 has 13 amino acids. With 2 bases removed from V and 8 bases from J, the gap between germline ends came to 13 bases. The CDR3 DNA is TGTGCCAGCAGCTTCACTACGCCTTGGGGCTACACCTTC. It translates to CASSFTTPWGYTF.

This clonotype was observed a few times. The J gene is TRBJ2-7, the V gene TRBV9; 7 bases are shared with TRBD2. The CDR3 runs 13 residues. V lost 3 bases and J lost 5; bases outside the gene matches: 5. The germline CDR1 and CDR2 sequences are SGDLS and YYNGEE. CDR3 protein: CASSERDHHEQYF. The CDR3, as DNA: TGTGCCAGCAGCGAGCGGGATCACCACGAGCAGTACTTC.

The chain combines TRBV28 with TRBJ2-3; TRBD2 aligns across 8 bases. With 2 bases clipped from V and 2 bases from J, the junction kept 3 bases outside the gene matches. This CDR3 is built from 15 residues. Germline CDR1 and CDR2: MDHEN and SYDVKM. Here the CDR3 DNA reads TGTGCCAGCAGTTTAGGAGCGGGGGACACAGATACGCAGTATTTT. This sequence encodes CASSLGAGDTDTQYF.

This clonotype was seen a few times. The rearrangement uses TRBV5-1 and TRBJ2-5; 10 bases agree with TRBD2. The end of the DNA is better explained by TRBJ2-1, so the J call may be wrong. Germline CDR1 reads SGHRS; CDR2 reads YFSETQ. This CDR3 region has 15 residues. The DNA for the CDR3 is TGCGCCAGCAGCTCGGCCGGGACTAGCGTGAATGAGCAGTTCTTC. Protein sequence: CASSSAGTSVNEQFF.

This clonotype came up a few times. This chain connects TRBV4-2 to TRBJ2-2; tentatively, D is TRBD2 (5 bases). The CDR3 sequence is 15 residues long. V was pared by 6 bases and J by 3 bases, with 14 bases between. The V gene's germline CDR1 is LGHNA and CDR2 YNFKEQ. CDR3 sequence reads: CASSPASGYTGELFF. The CDR3, as DNA: TGTGCCAGCAGTCCCGCTTCGGGGTACACCGGGGAGCTGTTTTTT.

The rearrangement links TRBV12-3 or TRBV12-4 to TRBJ2-5, with 9 nucleotides matching TRBD1. The CDR3 covers 15 residues. The V segment lost 4 bases and the J segment 5 bases; nucleotides outside the gene matches: 8. CDR3 nucleotides: TGTGCCAGCAGTTGGGGAACAGGGGGCCAGGAGACCCAGTACTTC. Its translation is CASSWGTGGQETQYF.

The chain uses TRBV5-1 and TRBJ1-6, with D hard to call. Germline V gene lookup returns CDR1 SGHRS and CDR2 YFSETQ. Trimming shortened V by 0 bases and J by 14 bases, and 18 bases separated the two germline ends. CDR3 length: 15 residues. As DNA, the CDR3 is TGCGCCAGCAGCTTGGAGGGAGCCGCTCTGGGAACCCTCCACTTT. Encoded protein: CASSLEGAALGTLHF.

The gene calls are TRBV29-1 and TRBJ2-1, with D possibly matching TRBD2 (6 bases). From germline, CDR1 is SQVTM and CDR2 ANQGSEA. CDR3 length: 15 residues. The V gene lost 6 bases and the J gene lost 4 bases, with 19 bases spanning the gap. Written as DNA, the CDR3 is TGCAGCGTGTCCTTAGCGGAAAAGTCTTACAATGAGCAGTTCTTC. Translation gives CSVSLAEKSYNEQFF.

The chain recombines TRBV9 with TRBJ1-1; tentative D call: TRBD1 (5 bases). Trimming removed 6 bases from V and 2 bases from J, with 14 bases in between. The CDR3 sequence is 14 residues long. Germline assignment: CDR1 SGDLS and CDR2 YYNGEE. The CDR3 is CASNPLGENTEAFF. Here the CDR3 DNA reads TGTGCCAGCAACCCCTTGGGGGAAAACACTGAAGCTTTCTTT.

This clonotype was counted between two and nine times. The gene calls are TRBV7-8 and TRBJ2-4; the D gene is possibly TRBD2 (6 bases). CDR3 length: 16 amino acids. Trimming took 1 base from V and 0 from J, leaving 10 bases between them. Germline-derived CDR1 and CDR2 are SGHVS and FQNEAQ. This chain's CDR3 is CASSLDSGIAKNIQYF. In nucleotides, the CDR3 is TGTGCCAGCAGCTTAGATAGCGGAATAGCCAAAAACATTCAGTACTTC.

Many counts were recorded for this clonotype. This rearrangement joins TRBV3-1 to TRBJ2-7, with 8 bases matching TRBD1. V shed 4 bases, J shed 4 bases, and the junction held 6 bases outside the gene matches. CDR3 length: 14 amino acids. The germline V gene encodes CDR1 LGHDT and CDR2 YNNKEL (reference sequence). CDR3 region: CASSLGQGWYEQYF. Here the CDR3 DNA reads TGTGCCAGCAGCCTAGGACAGGGATGGTACGAGCAGTACTTC.

The chain is built from TRBV28 and TRBJ2-5; D is possibly TRBD1 (5 bases). Per the germline V gene, CDR1 is MDHEN and CDR2 is SYDVKM. The V end was cut by 4 bases, the J end by 5 bases, with 14 bases between. The CDR3 is 14 amino acids. The CDR3 coding sequence is TGTGCCAGCAGTTCCGGACCAGGGTTGGAGACCCAGTACTTC. Amino acid sequence: CASSSGPGLETQYF. The variable domain in full, completed from reference TRBV28 and TRBJ2-5, reads DVKVTQSSRYLVKRTGEKVFLECVQDMDHENMFWYRQDPGLGLRLIYFSYDVKMKEKGDIPEGYSVSREKKERFSLILESASTNQTSMYLCASSSGPGLETQYFGPGTRLLVL.